The rows below give T cell receptor beta chains drawn from one sample of a study of blood T cell repertoires in COVID-19. The repertoire was sequenced with immunoSEQ multiplex PCR; TCRdb's copy has only in-frame clones and lacks some. The sample records some 340,000 clones, 80% to 90% being singletons. The source material was peripheral blood. These receptors all stem from a man aged 25 to 40 with active or convalescent COVID-19. CDR3s include the opening cysteine and the closing phenylalanine or tryptophan. A D gene is named only where the DNA matches it firmly. Part of the rows lack a size; the others show once, few, many or a class for expanded clones.

D	V	size	J	DNA	CDR3
.	TRBV6-1	.	TRBJ1-1	TGTGCCAGCAGTGAAGCGCTTCGGATAGGGGGTCGGGATGAAAAAGCTTTCTTT	CASSEALRIGGRDEKAFF
TRBD2	TRBV5-1	.	TRBJ2-1	TGCGCCAGCAGCGGGACTAACAATGAGCAGTTCTTC	CASSGTNNEQFF
.	TRBV7-6	.	TRBJ2-3	TGTGCCAGCAGCTTATACTCCAGCACAGATACGCAGTATTTT	CASSLYSSTDTQYF
.	TRBV5-1	.	TRBJ1-3	TGCGCCAGCAGCCCAGGTTGGTCCAAGAGCTCTGGAAACACCATATATTTT	CASSPGWSKSSGNTIYF
.	TRBV19	.	TRBJ2-7	TGTGCCAGTAGTACACAGGGATACGAGCAGTACTTC	CASSTQGYEQYF
TRBD2	TRBV5-1	.	TRBJ2-3	TGCGCCAGCAGCTTGTCCACCGGGGGGGGAAAAACGCAGTATTTT	CASSLSTGGGKTQYF
.	TRBV9	.	TRBJ2-7	TGTGCCAGCAGCGTAGATCCAGGCTCCTACGAGCAGTACTTC	CASSVDPGSYEQYF
.	TRBV7-2	.	TRBJ1-3	TGTGCCAGCAGCCCGGCGGGGCAGAGAGGAAACACCATATATTTT	CASSPAGQRGNTIYF
.	TRBV24-1	few	TRBJ2-5	TGTGCCACCAGTGACAAACTCTCCTCAGGGAAACAAGAGACCCAGTACTTC	CATSDKLSSGKQETQYF
.	TRBV6-4	.	TRBJ1-1	TGTGCCAGCAGTGAGTCTAGGACAGACTCGAACACTGAAGCTTTCTTT	CASSESRTDSNTEAFF
.	TRBV30	.	TRBJ2-7	TGTGCCTGGAGTGGGACTTTATCTCGCAACGAGCAGTACTTC	CAWSGTLSRNEQYF
TRBD2	TRBV6-4	.	TRBJ2-1	TGTGCCAGCAAGTCCGCGGGAGAGGTTAATGAGCAGTTCTTC	CASKSAGEVNEQFF